This note documents a single TCR beta chain sequence. Antigen unknown. Clones were sequenced by immunoSEQ multiplex PCR, and TCRdb holds only the in-frame ones, with some missing. The repertoire holds some 74,000 clones, with 90% as singletons. This sample is drawn from a study of OX40 agonist ivuxolimab in advanced cancers. The wider study: Patients were dosed intravenously with ivuxolimab at 0.01 to 10 mg/kg every 2 weeks. Study conclusions and caveats: Researchers did not establish what antigens the expanded peripheral T cells target.

V was cut by 0 bases and J by 6 bases, with 2 bases left in between. This CDR3 contains 12 residues. Germline CDR1 KGHSH, CDR2 LQKENI. This chain links TRBV18 with TRBJ2-2; D gene ambiguous. This clonotype was obtained from an adult with an advanced solid tumor such as melanoma, head and neck, liver or kidney cancer. The sample consisted of CD4+ or CD8+ T cells sorted from blood, taken in a trial of the OX40 agonist ivuxolimab. The CDR3 loop is CASSPPSGELFF. The DNA of the CDR3 is TGTGCCAGCTCACCACCTTCCGGGGAGCTGTTTTTT. Filled out from reference TRBV18 and TRBJ2-2, the complete variable domain reads NAGVMQNPRHLVRRRGQEARLRCSPMKGHSHVYWYRQLPEEGLKFMVYLQKENIIDESGMPKERFSAEFPKEGPSILRIQQVVRGDSAAYFCASSPPSGELFFGEGSRLTVL.